This is a list of T cell receptor beta chains from one sample in a study of cytomegalovirus exposure and HLA in healthy donors. Sequencing used immunoSEQ multiplex PCR; TCRdb keeps in-frame clones, though not all of them. The sample holds tens of thousands of clones, 70% to 85% seen once. The sample taken for sequencing was PBMCs. The source of these receptors is a woman aged 45-59 years in good health and CMV-seropositive. The CDR3 runs from the conserved cysteine through the conserved F or W. A D gene is named only where the DNA matches it firmly. Clone sizes are given selectively: once, few, many, or a class where the clone is expanded.

D	J	size	V	DNA	CDR3
TRBD1	TRBJ2-1	-	TRBV7-3	TGTGCCAGCAGCCAGGGACAGAACAATGAGCAGTTCTTC	CASSQGQNNEQFF
-	TRBJ2-5	-	TRBV5-1	TGCGCCAGCAGCTTGTTGGCAGGACAAGAGACCCAGTACTTC	CASSLLAGQETQYF
TRBD1	TRBJ1-1	few	TRBV6-5	TGTGCCAGCACCGAACGACAGGGGGATATTGAAGCTTTCTTT	CASTERQGDIEAFF
-	TRBJ2-7	-	TRBV18	TGTGCCAGCTCACCGCAGGGGAAGACCTACGAGCAGTACTTC	CASSPQGKTYEQYF
TRBD2	TRBJ2-7	-	TRBV7-3	TGTGCCAGCAGCATAGCGGGAGGCCCCTCCGAGCAGTACTTC	CASSIAGGPSEQYF
TRBD2	TRBJ2-3	-	TRBV4-2	TGTGCCAGCAGCCAAGTAACTAGCGCCACGGGCACAGATACGCAGTATTTT	CASSQVTSATGTDTQYF
-	TRBJ2-1	-	TRBV13	TGTGCCAGCAGCTTAGGTAGAGATGAGCAGTTCTTC	CASSLGRDEQFF
-	TRBJ2-5	-	TRBV30	TGTGCCTGGAATTACGGGGGAAAACAAGAGACCCAGTACTTC	CAWNYGGKQETQYF
TRBD1	TRBJ2-7	-	TRBV7-9	TGTGCCAGCAGCCCGGGACAGTACGAGCAGTACTTC	CASSPGQYEQYF
-	TRBJ2-1	-	TRBV5-1	TGCGCCAGCAGCTTGGTGGGCGGGGACAATGAGCAGTTCTTC	CASSLVGGDNEQFF
TRBD1	TRBJ2-1	-	TRBV7-9	TGTGCCAGCAGGCAGGGACAGGGGGCAAGGAATGAGCAGTTCTTC	CASRQGQGARNEQFF
-	TRBJ1-5	-	TRBV5-1	TGCGCCAGCAGCTTGGGGGACTCAGTGGGGGATCAGCCCCAGCATTTT	CASSLGDSVGDQPQHF
-	TRBJ2-7	-	TRBV5-6	TGTGCCAGCAGGCCGCCGTCCCCGGGGGTAACCTACGAGCAGTACTTC	CASRPPSPGVTYEQYF
TRBD2	TRBJ2-3	-	TRBV5-1	TGCGCCAGCGCCCAGGGGCGGGAGGGAGATACGCAGTATTTT	CASAQGREGDTQYF
TRBD1	TRBJ1-2	-	TRBV5-1	TGCGCCAGCAGGGGGTTTCGGGACAGTGATGTTGGAGGCTATGGCTACACCTTC	CASRGFRDSDVGGYGYTF
TRBD2	TRBJ2-7	-	TRBV5-5	TGTGCCAGCAGCAAGAATAGCGGGAGTTTCTACGAGCAGTACTTC	CASSKNSGSFYEQYF
-	TRBJ2-7	few	TRBV6-5	TGTGCCAGCAGGGGGAGGGGGTACGAGCAGTACTTC	CASRGRGYEQYF
-	TRBJ1-3	-	TRBV19	TGTGCCAGTAGAAGACAGCAACCCTCTGGAAACACCATATATTTT	CASRRQQPSGNTIYF
-	TRBJ2-1	-	TRBV6-5	TGTGCCAGCAAAAATCGAGGTGAGCAGTTCTTC	CASKNRGEQFF
-	TRBJ1-1	-	TRBV4-1	TGCGCCAGCAGCCAAGACATACAGGGTTACACTGAAGCTTTCTTT	CASSQDIQGYTEAFF
-	TRBJ1-1	-	TRBV7-2	TGTGCCAGCAGCTCGGGACAACTAAACACTGAAGCTTTCTTT	CASSSGQLNTEAFF
-	TRBJ2-2	-	TRBV5-1	TGCGCCAGCAGGGAGGGGGCTCCCACCGGGGAGCTGTTTTTT	CASREGAPTGELFF
TRBD1	TRBJ1-2	-	TRBV27	TGTGCCAGCAGTGCCATGACAGGGTTGTTTGGCTACACCTTC	CASSAMTGLFGYTF
-	TRBJ1-1	-	TRBV11-3	TGTGCCAGCAGCTTAGCGAGGAACACTGAAGCTTTCTTT	CASSLARNTEAFF
TRBD2	TRBJ2-1	-	TRBV4-2	TGTGCCAGCAGCCAAGCTGTGCGGGGGGTGATGAGGAATGAGCAGTTCTTC	CASSQAVRGVMRNEQFF
TRBD1	TRBJ1-1	-	TRBV6-4	TGTGCCAGCAGACAAACAGGGGGCAAAAGTGAAGCTTTCTTT	CASRQTGGKSEAFF
TRBD1	TRBJ2-7	-	TRBV27	TGTGCCAGCAGGACAGGGCCCTCCTACGAGCAGTACTTC	CASRTGPSYEQYF
TRBD1	TRBJ1-2	-	TRBV30	TGTGCCTTGGACAGGGGCTATGGCTACACCTTC	CALDRGYGYTF
TRBD1	TRBJ1-2	-	TRBV4-2	TGTGCCAGCAGCCAACAGGGGGACTATGGCTACACCTTC	CASSQQGDYGYTF
TRBD2	TRBJ2-1	-	TRBV9	TGTGCCAGCAACCAACGAGCGGGAGGGCCTTTCACCTACAATGAGCAGTTCTTC	CASNQRAGGPFTYNEQFF
TRBD1	TRBJ2-2	few	TRBV28	TGTGCCAGCAGCACCCCTTCCCCGGGACAGGGAAACACCGGGGAGCTGTTTTTT	CASSTPSPGQGNTGELFF
-	TRBJ2-3	-	TRBV7-9	TGTGCCAGCAGCTCCTCAGGTACGCAGTATTTT	CASSSSGTQYF
-	TRBJ1-2	-	TRBV20-1	TGCAGTGCCGAGGCTCCCTATGGCTACACCTTC	CSAEAPYGYTF
TRBD2	TRBJ2-1	once	TRBV5-1	TGCGCCAGCACAGCGGGAGTTGAGCAGTTCTTC	CASTAGVEQFF
TRBD2	TRBJ2-1	-	TRBV25-1	TGTGCCAGCAGTGTTCCCCCGGGACTAGCGGGAGAATATGAGCAGTTCTTC	CASSVPPGLAGEYEQFF
TRBD1	TRBJ2-1	once	TRBV2	TGTGCCAGCAGGACAGGGCTTAGCTCCTACAATGAGCAGTTCTTC	CASRTGLSSYNEQFF
TRBD1	TRBJ1-2	few	TRBV10-3	TGTGCCATCAGAGACCCTCTCGGGACAGTCTATGGCTACACCTTC	CAIRDPLGTVYGYTF
-	TRBJ2-3	-	TRBV7-3	TGTGCCAGCAGCTGGACAGTCACAGATACGCAGTATTTT	CASSWTVTDTQYF
TRBD2	TRBJ2-3	medium-sized	TRBV7-9	TGTGCCAGCAGCTTAGTAGCGGGAGGCCTCACAGATACGCAGTATTTT	CASSLVAGGLTDTQYF
-	TRBJ1-2	-	TRBV19	TGTGCCAGTAGGAATACAAATAACTATGGCTACACCTTC	CASRNTNNYGYTF
TRBD2	TRBJ2-7	few	TRBV27	TGTGCCACCTCCGGGAGGCCCTTGGGCGAGCAGTACTTC	CATSGRPLGEQYF
-	TRBJ1-5	-	TRBV5-6	TGTGCCAGCAGCATCAACAATCAGCCCCAGCATTTT	CASSINNQPQHF
TRBD2	TRBJ2-7	-	TRBV28	TGTGCCAGCAGTTCAACTAGCGGGGACTACGAGCAGTACTTC	CASSSTSGDYEQYF
TRBD2	TRBJ2-5	once	TRBV4-1	TGCGCCAGCAGCCAAGCCCTTCGACTAGCGGGGAATCAAGAGACCCAGTACTTC	CASSQALRLAGNQETQYF
TRBD2	TRBJ2-3	-	TRBV10-3	TGTGCCATCATGCTAGCGGGGTCAGATACGCAGTATTTT	CAIMLAGSDTQYF
-	TRBJ1-2	-	TRBV11-2	TGTGCCAGCAGCCCCAACAGCAGGGGATTTGGTGATGGCTACACCTTC	CASSPNSRGFGDGYTF